This entry lists 32 T cell receptor beta chains sequenced from one sample in a study of T-cell memory formation after mild COVID-19. From the 5' RACE reads, TCRdb called clonotypes with MiXCR, one entry per CDR3 protein. The table records some 450,000 distinct CDR3 sequences, 20% of them present only once. Sequenced input: PBMCs or a T cell subset sorted from them (not recorded which). The receptors come from an adult woman who had mild COVID-19 (a few samples of this study predate the infection). Cell type and time point are not known.

The chain combines TRBV4-2 with TRBJ2-7; the D gene is possibly TRBD1 (7 bases). Per germline, CDR1 LGHNA and CDR2 YNFKEQ. Trimming shortened V by 0 bases and J by 3 bases, and 15 bases separated the two germline ends. The CDR3 has 16 residues. CDR3 region: CASSQEWRDSDYEQYF. Written as DNA, the CDR3 is TGTGCCAGCAGCCAAGAGTGGCGGGACAGCGACTACGAGCAGTACTTC.

The chain uses TRBV7-8 and TRBJ2-1; 7 bases are a match to TRBD2. J gave up 0 bases and V 5 bases, and 4 bases lay outside the gene matches. Per germline, CDR1 SGHVS and CDR2 FQNEAQ. The CDR3 has 15 amino acids. CDR3 protein: CASSKSGASYNEQFF. Here the CDR3 DNA reads TGTGCCAGCAGCAAGAGCGGGGCCTCCTACAATGAGCAGTTCTTC.

The rearrangement links TRBV5-1 to TRBJ1-1; 7 bases align to TRBD1. Germline assignment: CDR1 SGHRS and CDR2 YFSETQ. V shed 0 bases and J 2 bases; nucleotides not matched to a gene: 1. The length of the CDR3 is 14 residues. The CDR3 nucleotides read TGCGCCAGCAGCTTGGGGGACAGTAACACTGAAGCTTTCTTT. It codes for CASSLGDSNTEAFF.

This clonotype showed up just a few times. This chain links TRBV7-8 with TRBJ2-2; D ambiguous. Trimming removed 0 bases at V and 8 bases at J, with 16 bases between. Germline CDR1 and CDR2: SGHVS and FQNEAQ. The CDR3 has 16 residues. The DNA of the CDR3 is TGTGCCAGCAGCTTAGCGGGTGGTCGCAGGTTGGGGGAGCTGTTTTTT. Amino acids: CASSLAGGRRLGELFF.

CDR3 DNA: TGTGCCAGCAGTTTTCTCGAGAGTAGGCCCTACAATGAGCAGTTCTTC. As protein: CASSFLESRPYNEQFF. The gene calls are TRBV12-3 or TRBV12-4 and TRBJ2-1; D remains unclear. Trimming left V 3 bases short and J 2 bases short, with 14 bases between. The CDR3 contains 16 residues.

CDR3 nucleotides: TGCGCCAGCAGCCCGTGGCCCGCGGCAGGAACTCAAGAGACCCAGTACTTC. It translates to CASSPWPAAGTQETQYF. The chain couples TRBV5-1 to TRBJ2-5, with no clear D. The V end was cut by 4 bases, the J end by 2 bases, with 21 bases between. The CDR3 length is 17 residues. Per the germline V gene, CDR1 is SGHRS and CDR2 is YFSETQ.

This clonotype was seen repeatedly, ten times or more. The chain couples TRBV24-1 to TRBJ2-2, with TRBD1 identical over 8 bases. The trim removed 5 bases at V and 1 base at J, leaving 5 bases unmatched. CDR1 and CDR2 (germline): KGHDR, SFDVKD. The CDR3 has 16 residues. CDR3 bases: TGTGCCACCAGTGCCTTGGGGACAGGGAACACCGGGGAGCTGTTTTTT. This codes for CATSALGTGNTGELFF.

The rearrangement joins TRBV5-5 to TRBJ2-1; TRBD2 agrees at 13 bases. The V segment lost 5 bases and the J segment 14 bases; nucleotides outside the gene matches: 4. The germline V gene has CDR1 SGHKS and CDR2 YYEKEE (reference sequence). The CDR3 spans 12 residues. CDR3 nucleotides: TGTGCCAGCAGTTCACTAGCGGGAGGGGAGTTCTTC. Amino acid sequence: CASSSLAGGEFF.

This clonotype was observed a few times. The CDR3 DNA reads as TGCGCCAGCTCTGATGGCGGGAGAGGCTACGAGCAGTACTTC. Translated: CASSDGGRGYEQYF. V usage is TRBV23-1 and J usage is TRBJ2-7, with 7 bases aligning to TRBD2. TRBV23-1 is marked as an open reading frame, function uncertain. The trim removed 8 bases at V and 3 bases at J, leaving 10 bases unmatched. This CDR3 contains 14 residues.

The rearrangement links TRBV5-4 to TRBJ1-5, with a tentative D call TRBD1 (5 bases). The CDR3 spans 13 residues. The V end was cut by 5 bases, the J end by 5 bases, with 11 bases between. CDR1 and CDR2 from the germline V gene are SGHNT and YYREEE (reference sequence). The CDR3 nucleotides are TGTGCCAGCAGTATGGACACATATCAGCCCCAGCATTTT. This translates into CASSMDTYQPQHF.

The V call is TRBV12-3 or TRBV12-4, the J call TRBJ2-1, with TRBD2 matching over 7 bases. The CDR3 length is 16 residues. V trimming: 8 bases; J trimming: 0 bases; junction bases outside the gene matches: 10. The CDR3 region is CASGDILAISYNEQFF. In DNA form, the CDR3 reads TGTGCCAGCGGGGATATACTAGCGATCTCCTACAATGAGCAGTTCTTC.

The genes are TRBV12-3 or TRBV12-4 and TRBJ2-7, with 12 positions matching TRBD1. CDR3 length equals 18 residues. V shed 7 bases and J 4 bases; nucleotides not matched to a gene: 17. This CDR3 is CASTLATSGTGGRYEQYF. Here the CDR3 DNA reads TGTGCCAGCACCTTGGCTACCTCCGGGACAGGGGGCAGATACGAGCAGTACTTC.

V gene TRBV20-1 combines with J gene TRBJ2-3; D possibly uses TRBD1 or TRBD2 (7 bases each). Germline lookup yields CDR1 DFQATT and CDR2 SNEGSKA (reference sequence). The CDR3 sequence is 14 residues long. V shed 6 bases and J shed 6 bases, with 19 bases lying between them. The CDR3 region has the DNA TGCAGTGCCCCAAAGACAGGGAGGGCGGATACGCAGTATTTT. Translated: CSAPKTGRADTQYF.

This clonotype has more than one count but fewer than ten. V and J are TRBV28 and TRBJ2-3; TRBD2 aligns across 11 bases. The CDR3 is 16 residues long. Trimming at V came to 5 bases and at J to 3 bases, leaving 7 bases not matched to a gene. Germline CDR1 MDHEN, CDR2 SYDVKM. CDR3 residues: CASSISGRALTDTQYF. The CDR3 DNA sequence: TGTGCCAGCAGTATTAGCGGGAGGGCCTTGACAGATACGCAGTATTTT.

This clonotype was detected only a few times. The genes are TRBV4-1 and TRBJ2-7; D call uncertain. The V end lost 3 bases, the J end lost 4 bases, and 16 bases lay between the germline ends. The CDR3 has 15 residues. Germline lookup yields CDR1 MGHRA and CDR2 YSYEKL. CDR3 protein: CASSHKVVWGYEQYF. The CDR3 bases are TGCGCCAGCAGCCACAAGGTAGTTTGGGGATACGAGCAGTACTTC.

The chain links TRBV7-9 to TRBJ2-7; TRBD2 is a possible D gene (6 bases). This CDR3 spans 11 amino acids. The ends were cut back, 1 base at V and 9 bases at J, with 7 bases in the middle. Germline CDR1 is SEHNR and CDR2 is FQNEAQ (reference sequence). This CDR3 reads CASSLDGGQYF. DNA of the CDR3: TGTGCCAGCAGCTTAGACGGGGGGCAGTACTTC.

This clonotype was recorded a few times. The chain carries TRBV7-9 and TRBJ1-1, with 7 bases that match TRBD1. The trim removed 5 bases at V and 1 base at J, leaving 7 bases unmatched. There are 15 residues in the CDR3. CDR1 and CDR2 (germline): SEHNR, FQNEAQ (reference sequence). The CDR3 region has the DNA TGTGCCAGCAGCCCCGACAGGGCGGAGAACACTGAAGCTTTCTTT. Translated, it gives CASSPDRAENTEAFF.

About this clonotype itself: A read error may account for a junction end that differs from germline. This chain joins TRBV7-8 and TRBJ2-7; D might be TRBD2 (6 bases). Germline CDR1 reads SGHVS; CDR2 reads FQNEAQ. This CDR3 is 13 amino acids long. CDR3 bases: TGTGCCAGCAGCCTGGCAGGACTATCGCTTTCAGTTTTC. Protein: CASSLAGLSLSVF. Together with reference TRBV7-8 and TRBJ2-7, the CDR3 gives the full variable domain: GAGVSQSPRYKVAKRGQDVALRCDPISGHVSLFWYQQALGQGPEFLTYFQNEAQLDKSGLPSDRFFAERPEGSVSTLKIQRTQQEDSAVYLCASSLAGLSLSVFGPGTRLTVT.

This clonotype was picked up a small number of times. The J gene is TRBJ2-7, the V gene TRBV9, with a possible D match to TRBD2 (6 bases). V was clipped by 1 base and J by 4 bases, with 12 bases between them. The CDR3 consists of 14 residues. Germline CDR1 SGDLS, CDR2 YYNGEE. This chain's CDR3 is CASSVNGGPYEQYF. CDR3 DNA sequence: TGTGCCAGCAGCGTAAACGGGGGACCTTACGAGCAGTACTTC.

V usage is TRBV7-9 and J usage is TRBJ2-1, with 8 bases aligning to TRBD2. The junction had 14 bases not matched to a gene; V was cut back by 3 bases and J by 4 bases. Germline V gene data show CDR1 as SEHNR and CDR2 as FQNEAQ (reference sequence). The CDR3 loop spans 18 amino acids. The DNA of the CDR3 is TGTGCCAGCAGCTTCAAGCGGGAGCAAGGAATTTGGTACAATGAGCAGTTCTTC. Translated: CASSFKREQGIWYNEQFF.

This clonotype appeared a few times. The rearrangement uses TRBV20-1 and TRBJ2-7; the D gene is possibly TRBD1 (6 bases). The CDR3 is 12 residues long. V lost 3 bases to trimming and J lost 3 bases, with 9 bases between them. Germline V gene sequence: CDR1 DFQATT, CDR2 SNEGSKA (reference sequence). The CDR3 reads CSASGQNYEQYF. CDR3 bases: TGCAGTGCTAGTGGACAGAACTACGAGCAGTACTTC.

The chain links TRBV6-2 or TRBV6-3 to TRBJ1-5; D not resolved. The CDR3 is 14 residues long. Trimming removed 5 bases at V and 1 base at J, with 9 bases between. Germline V lookup: CDR1 MNHEY, CDR2 SVGEGT. Written as DNA, the CDR3 is TGTGCCAGCAGTAATTATCAGAGCAATCAGCCCCAGCATTTT. This gives the protein CASSNYQSNQPQHF.

The CDR3 coding sequence is TGCGCCAGCAGCTTAACTGCCGACAGGGCGACCGGGGAGCTGTTTTTT. It yields the protein CASSLTADRATGELFF. The gene calls are TRBV5-1 and TRBJ2-2, with 7 bases fitting TRBD1. The V gene's germline CDR1 is SGHRS and CDR2 YFSETQ. The CDR3 extends over 16 amino acids. V trimming: 2 bases; J trimming: 5 bases; junction bases outside the gene matches: 9.

The chain links TRBV7-3 to TRBJ2-5; weak D call: TRBD2 (5 bases). Germline V lookup: CDR1 SGHTA, CDR2 FQGTGA. V lost 2 bases and J 3 bases, leaving 7 bases between the germline ends. This CDR3 region has 13 residues. The DNA for the CDR3 is TGTGCCAGCAGCTTACAGCGGAAAGAGACCCAGTACTTC. It translates to CASSLQRKETQYF.

The sample holds a few counts of this clonotype. The genes are TRBV12-3 or TRBV12-4 and TRBJ2-2; TRBD1 matches 8 bases. CDR3 length: 14 amino acids. With 8 bases clipped from V and 1 base from J, the junction kept 3 bases outside the gene matches. DNA of the CDR3: TGTGCCAGCCGGGACAGGATGAACACCGGGGAGCTGTTTTTT. Residues: CASRDRMNTGELFF.

The CDR3 sequence is CSARDRGRATGELFF. The CDR3 bases are TGCAGTGCTAGAGACAGGGGGCGCGCCACCGGGGAGCTGTTTTTT. The chain couples TRBV20-1 to TRBJ2-2; TRBD1 matches 8 bases. The CDR3 spans 15 residues. Germline assignment: CDR1 DFQATT and CDR2 SNEGSKA (reference sequence). With 0 bases clipped from V and 4 bases from J, the junction kept 4 bases outside the gene matches.

The chain joins TRBV20-1 to TRBJ2-2; D call uncertain. Per germline, CDR1 DFQATT and CDR2 SNEGSKA (reference sequence). Trimming removed 0 bases at V and 4 bases at J, with 12 bases between. The CDR3 extends over 15 amino acids. The CDR3 loop reads CSARDRRGFTGELFF. In DNA form, the CDR3 reads TGCAGTGCTAGAGATAGGCGCGGCTTCACCGGGGAGCTGTTTTTT.

The chain is built from TRBV25-1 and TRBJ2-7; 9 nucleotides agree with TRBD1. CDR1 and CDR2 (germline): MGHDK, SYGVNS. The CDR3 contains 15 residues. Unmatched junction bases numbered 5, after V lost 2 bases and J lost 3 bases. CDR3 residues: CASSEPGQGYYEQYF. CDR3 bases: TGTGCCAGCAGTGAACCGGGACAGGGCTACTACGAGCAGTACTTC.

There are many counts of this clonotype. The chain carries TRBV5-1 and TRBJ2-1; the D gene is possibly TRBD1 (5 bases). V lost 4 bases and J lost 8, with 10 bases in between. Germline V CDR1 and CDR2: SGHRS, YFSETQ. The CDR3 covers 12 residues. CDR3 sequence: CASSTTGDEQFF. CDR3 nucleotides: TGCGCCAGCAGCACCACAGGCGATGAGCAGTTCTTC.

The chain links TRBV5-6 to TRBJ2-3; no clear D gene. Trimming pared 4 bases from V and 2 bases from J, leaving 11 bases between. This CDR3 contains 14 residues. Germline assignment: CDR1 SGHDT and CDR2 YYEEEE. The CDR3 spells CASSPVLNTDTQYF. The CDR3 DNA follows: TGTGCCAGCAGCCCCGTTCTAAACACAGATACGCAGTATTTT.

This clonotype turned up a few times. This sequence joins TRBV10-2 and TRBJ1-5, with D possibly matching TRBD1 (6 bases). V was pared by 8 bases and J by 4 bases, with 21 bases between. This CDR3 region has 16 residues. Germline V gene data show CDR1 as WSHSY and CDR2 as SAAADI. CDR3 nucleotides: TGCGCCAGCGTCGACAGGTTAAGAGCTGATAATCAGCCCCAGCATTTT. It is translated as CASVDRLRADNQPQHF.

The rearrangement uses TRBV20-1 and TRBJ1-1; maybe TRBD1 (6 bases). Germline CDR1 DFQATT, CDR2 SNEGSKA (reference sequence). Trimming removed 7 bases at V and 2 bases at J, with 14 bases between. The CDR3 extends over 13 amino acids. The CDR3 here is CSVLGGRNTEAFF. The CDR3 DNA sequence: TGCAGTGTCCTAGGGGGTCGAAACACTGAAGCTTTCTTT.